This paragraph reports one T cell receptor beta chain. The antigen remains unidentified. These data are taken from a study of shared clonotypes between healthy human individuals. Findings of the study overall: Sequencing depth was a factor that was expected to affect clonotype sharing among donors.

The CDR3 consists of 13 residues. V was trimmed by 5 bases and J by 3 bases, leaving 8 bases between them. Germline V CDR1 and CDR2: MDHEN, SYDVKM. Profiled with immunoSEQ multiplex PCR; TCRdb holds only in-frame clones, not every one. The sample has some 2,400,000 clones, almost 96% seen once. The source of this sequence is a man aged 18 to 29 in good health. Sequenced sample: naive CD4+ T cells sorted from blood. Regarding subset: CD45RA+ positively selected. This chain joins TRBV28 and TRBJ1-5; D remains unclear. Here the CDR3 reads CASSDLPNQPQHF. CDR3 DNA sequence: TGTGCCAGCAGTGACCTCCCCAATCAGCCCCAGCATTTT.